This T cell receptor beta chain comes out of a study of T cell responses to AZD1222 COVID-19 vaccine. About the study: Pooled in the analysis were second doses at about 4 or about 12 weeks.

Study results and caveats: The donor group comprised mostly white British people and more females; the analysis possibly underestimated clonal diversity. A reported finding is that nearly half of spike-specific TCRs target unmutated variant regions.

The method was immunoSEQ multiplex PCR; TCRdb's version includes in-frame clones alone and lacks a portion of them. In the table there are roughly 30,000 clones, roughly 78% of which are singletons. This clone was observed once. What it recognizes is unknown. CDR3 length equals 13 residues. Germline values: CDR1 SGHRS, CDR2 YFSETQ. V was clipped by 4 bases and J by 3 bases; unmatched bases: 3. The rearrangement joins TRBV5-1 to TRBJ1-2; 7 bases map to TRBD1. The receptor was derived from an adult in good health. The source material was peripheral blood, sampled on day 0 of AZD1222 vaccination. CDR3 in DNA: TGCGCCAGCAGCCCGCAGGGGGACTATGGCTACACCTTC. This gives the protein CASSPQGDYGYTF.